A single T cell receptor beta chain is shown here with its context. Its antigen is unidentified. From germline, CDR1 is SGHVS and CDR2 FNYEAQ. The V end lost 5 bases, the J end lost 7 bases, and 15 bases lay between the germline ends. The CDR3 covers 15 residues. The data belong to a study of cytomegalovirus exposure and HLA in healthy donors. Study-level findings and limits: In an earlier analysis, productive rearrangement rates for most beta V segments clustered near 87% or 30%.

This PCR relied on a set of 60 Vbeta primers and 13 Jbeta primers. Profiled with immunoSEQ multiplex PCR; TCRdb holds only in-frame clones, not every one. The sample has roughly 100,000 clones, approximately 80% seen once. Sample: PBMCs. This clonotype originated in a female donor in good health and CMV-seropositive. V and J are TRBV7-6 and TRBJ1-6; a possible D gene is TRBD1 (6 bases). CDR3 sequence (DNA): TGTGCCAGCAGCGCCCGGGGAGGGGGAAATTCACCCCTCCACTTT. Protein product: CASSARGGGNSPLHF. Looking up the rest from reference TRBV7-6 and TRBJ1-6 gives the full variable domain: GAGVSQSPRYKVTKRGQDVALRCDPISGHVSLYWYRQALGQGPEFLTYFNYEAQQDKSGLPNDRFSAERPEGSISTLTIQRTEQRDSAMYRCASSARGGGNSPLHFGNGTRLTVT.